A single sample gave rise to the 11 T cell receptor beta chains below, sequenced in a study of T-cell reconstitution after alpha-beta-depleted transplantation in children. A library of TCRbeta sequences, prepared with unique molecular identifiers, was generated. MiXCR, applied by TCRdb to the PCR reads, yields one record per CDR3 protein. The data hold around 960,000 distinct CDR3 sequences, with about 29% observed a single time. The sample in question was PBMCs, mostly from graft donor cells, obtained 360 days after TCRalphabeta/CD19-depleted stem cell transplant. The receptors derive from a boy under two years old who had a stem cell transplant for SCID, so the T cells may come from the graft donor.

This clonotype has a handful of counts. The chain has TRBV5-1 and TRBJ2-3; D is possibly TRBD1 (6 bases). This CDR3 contains 15 residues. Germline loops: CDR1 SGHRS, CDR2 YFSETQ. Trimming took off 2 bases at V and 3 bases at J, with 13 bases between the two ends. CDR3 sequence: CASSLQGMGTDTQYF. Here the CDR3 DNA reads TGCGCCAGCAGCTTACAGGGTATGGGGACAGATACGCAGTATTTT. Using reference TRBV5-1 and TRBJ2-3 for the parts outside the CDR3, the full variable domain is KAGVTQTPRYLIKTRGQQVTLSCSPISGHRSVSWYQQTPGQGLQFLFEYFSETQRNKGNFPGRFSGRQFSNSRSEMNVSTLELGDSALYLCASSLQGMGTDTQYFGPGTRLTVL.

The chain joins TRBV7-2 to TRBJ1-4, with 9 bases lining up with TRBD1. The trim removed 5 bases at V and 8 bases at J, leaving 6 bases unmatched. Germline-derived CDR1 and CDR2 are SGHTA and FQGNSA. The CDR3 loop spans 14 amino acids. CDR3 sequence reads: CASSTDRGDEKLFF. The CDR3 DNA sequence: TGTGCCAGCAGCACGGACAGGGGAGACGAAAAACTGTTTTTT.

This chain uses TRBV27 with TRBJ2-1; either TRBD1 or TRBD2 may supply D (6 bases each). Germline CDR1 MNHEY, CDR2 SMNVEV (reference sequence). The CDR3 is made up of 17 amino acids. Trimming removed 5 bases at V and 2 bases at J, with 19 bases between. The CDR3 DNA reads TGTGCCAGCAGTCCATCCACAGGGCCGGGGGCCTACAATGAGCAGTTCTTC. Its protein is CASSPSTGPGAYNEQFF.

The chain uses TRBV20-1 and TRBJ2-1; D not certain. The germline CDR1 and CDR2 sequences are DFQATT and SNEGSKA (reference sequence). Trimming removed 2 bases at V and 10 bases at J, with 24 bases between. The CDR3 runs 16 residues. The CDR3 sequence: CSARPSGVLPQWEQFF. CDR3 nucleotide sequence: TGCAGTGCTAGACCCTCGGGCGTTCTCCCCCAATGGGAGCAGTTCTTC.

V is TRBV5-1 and J is TRBJ2-3; a possible D gene is TRBD2 (6 bases). The CDR3 has 17 residues. Germline V gene sequence: CDR1 SGHRS, CDR2 YFSETQ. With 3 bases removed from V and 2 bases from J, the gap between germline ends came to 19 bases. CDR3 nucleotide sequence: TGCGCCAGCAGCTATAGAAGTGCTAGCGAGTACACAGATACGCAGTATTTT. Translated: CASSYRSASEYTDTQYF.

The chain recombines TRBV9 with TRBJ1-2; the D gene is possibly TRBD1 (5 bases). Germline V gene lookup returns CDR1 SGDLS and CDR2 YYNGEE. The V end was cut by 0 bases, the J end by 4 bases, with 10 bases between. The CDR3 has 14 amino acids. CDR3 nucleotide sequence: TGTGCCAGCAGCGTAGGGCAGGGCCTCTATGGCTACACCTTC. Translating it yields CASSVGQGLYGYTF.

The chain combines TRBV28 with TRBJ1-1; D is possibly TRBD1 (5 bases). The CDR3 sequence is 15 residues long. V gave up 5 bases and J gave up 2 bases, with 15 bases separating them. Germline V gives CDR1 MDHEN, CDR2 SYDVKM. This CDR3 reads CASSLRQPHNTEAFF. The CDR3 nucleotides are TGTGCCAGCAGTCTCCGACAGCCTCATAACACTGAAGCTTTCTTT.

The genes are TRBV6-1 and TRBJ2-6; the D gene is possibly TRBD1 (6 bases). This CDR3 contains 16 residues. V was pared by 6 bases and J by 0 bases, with 12 bases between. Germline V CDR1 and CDR2: MNHNS, SASEGT. The CDR3 DNA follows: TGTGCCAGCAGCCGGGGACATTCCTCTGGGGCCAACGTCCTGACTTTC. Its protein is CASSRGHSSGANVLTF.

This clonotype was seen only a few times. The chain recombines TRBV5-1 with TRBJ2-1; D gene unclear. Germline CDR1 is SGHRS and CDR2 is YFSETQ. The CDR3 is 13 amino acids. V dropped 0 bases and J dropped 9 bases, with 10 bases sitting between them. CDR3: CASSLANLGEQFF. DNA for the CDR3: TGCGCCAGCAGCTTGGCCAATCTAGGTGAGCAGTTCTTC.

This clonotype was seen a handful of times. The V gene is TRBV29-1, the J gene TRBJ2-5; a weak D match, TRBD2 (5 bases). The CDR3 spans 12 residues. Germline V CDR1 and CDR2: SQVTM, ANQGSEA. V dropped 2 bases and J dropped 6 bases, with 10 bases sitting between them. CDR3 sequence reads: CSVELATQTQYF. The CDR3 nucleotides are TGCAGCGTTGAACTAGCTACACAGACCCAGTACTTC.

This clonotype was seen only a few times. The rearrangement links TRBV28 to TRBJ2-1; TRBD1 matches at 11 bases. J gave up 7 bases and V 5 bases, and 7 bases lay outside the gene matches. Germline CDR1 is MDHEN and CDR2 is SYDVKM. This CDR3 has 15 amino acids. CDR3 coding DNA: TGTGCCAGCAGTGGGACAGGGGGTCGGCGGAATGAGCAGTTCTTC. Residues: CASSGTGGRRNEQFF.